These 13 T cell receptor beta chains came from one sample sequenced in a study of T cell responses to AZD1222 COVID-19 vaccine. Repertoires were generated with immunoSEQ multiplex PCR, while TCRdb's copy carries only in-frame clones and drops some. The sample contains some 190,000 clones, 94% of which appear only once. The source was peripheral blood, collected 28 days after the second dose of the MenACWY control vaccine. The receptors derive from an adult who received the MenACWY meningococcal vaccine as a control.

The chain is built from TRBV28 and TRBJ1-4; TRBD1 agrees at 7 bases. Germline V CDR1 and CDR2: MDHEN, SYDVKM. The length of the CDR3 is 15 residues. V was clipped by 6 bases and J by 3 bases; unmatched bases: 7. CDR3 bases: TGTGCCAGCAGCCCTGGGACAGATCCTAATGAAAAACTGTTTTTT. This gives the protein CASSPGTDPNEKLFF.

This chain joins TRBV6-1 and TRBJ2-1, with TRBD2 matching 8 bases. CDR1 and CDR2 from the germline V gene are MNHNS and SASEGT. This CDR3 comprises 20 residues. V dropped 3 bases and J dropped 0; count of bases not matched to a gene: 16. The CDR3 bases are TGTGCCAGCAGTGAGAAAATACTACCCCTAGCGGGTTTCTCCTACAATGAGCAGTTCTTC. Its translation: CASSEKILPLAGFSYNEQFF.

This chain uses TRBV11-3 with TRBJ1-1, with D unresolved. Deletions cut 0 bases from V and 7 bases from J, with 6 bases between. The CDR3 has 12 residues. Germline CDR1 reads SGHNT; CDR2 reads YENEEA. The CDR3 sequence is CASSLEGGEAFF. Written as DNA, the CDR3 is TGTGCCAGCAGCTTAGAAGGAGGTGAAGCTTTCTTT.

This rearrangement joins TRBV28 to TRBJ1-4; D is perhaps TRBD1 (5 bases). Per the germline V gene, CDR1 is MDHEN and CDR2 is SYDVKM. Trimming took off 5 bases at V and 6 bases at J, with 22 bases between the two ends. The CDR3 runs 17 residues. CDR3 sequence reads: CASSTRPQGWGDEKLFF. The CDR3 nucleotides are TGTGCCAGCAGTACCCGACCTCAGGGATGGGGGGATGAAAAACTGTTTTTT.

The chain joins TRBV4-1 to TRBJ2-7, with 10 bases aligning to TRBD2. The CDR3 length is 17 residues. The germline CDR1 and CDR2 sequences are MGHRA and YSYEKL. With V trimmed by 0 bases and J by 2 bases, 7 bases remained unmatched. This chain's CDR3 is CASSQEGGLAVPYEQYF. The CDR3 DNA sequence: TGCGCCAGCAGCCAAGAGGGAGGACTAGCGGTCCCCTACGAGCAGTACTTC.

This rearrangement joins TRBV14 to TRBJ2-7; 9 nucleotides align to TRBD1. V lost 1 base to trimming and J lost 1 base; unmatched junction nucleotides: 5. CDR1 is SGHDN, CDR2 FVKESK, per germline. The CDR3 runs 16 residues. This CDR3 reads CASSQATGTGSYEQYF. The CDR3 DNA reads as TGTGCCAGCAGCCAAGCCACCGGGACAGGGTCCTACGAGCAGTACTTC.

The chain links TRBV6-2 or TRBV6-3 to TRBJ2-7; D is unclear. The germline CDR1 and CDR2 sequences are MNHEY and SVGEGT. V shed 4 bases and J shed 9 bases, with 10 bases lying between them. CDR3 length: 11 amino acids. The CDR3 region is CASSSQVGQYF. CDR3 coding DNA: TGTGCCAGCAGTTCCCAGGTTGGGCAGTACTTC.

The chain combines TRBV6-5 with TRBJ1-2, with D unresolved. This CDR3 region has 11 residues. The V and J ends lost 2 bases and 8 bases respectively, with 6 bases between them. In germline, CDR1 is MNHEY, CDR2 SVGAGI. The CDR3 bases are TGTGCCAGCAGTTACAGAGGGGGCTACACCTTC. It specifies CASSYRGGYTF.

This sequence joins TRBV2 and TRBJ1-5; D is perhaps TRBD1 (5 bases). Germline CDR1 and CDR2: SNHLY and FYNNEI. Trimming took 4 bases from V and 4 from J, leaving 11 bases between them. This CDR3 comprises 14 residues. CDR3 residues: CASSVPGGNQPQHF. CDR3 nucleotides: TGTGCCAGCAGTGTCCCGGGGGGTAATCAGCCCCAGCATTTT.

This clone was observed a single time. CDR3 nucleotides: TGTGCCAGCAGTTTGGGTGCAGGGGGCGCTTACACCGGGGAGCTGTTTTTT. As protein: CASSLGAGGAYTGELFF. V gene TRBV28 combines with J gene TRBJ2-2; TRBD1 agrees at 8 bases. J lost 3 bases, V lost 3 bases, and 9 bases had no gene match. This CDR3 region has 17 residues. The germline V gene encodes CDR1 MDHEN and CDR2 SYDVKM.

The V gene is TRBV2, the J gene TRBJ1-1; D is unclear. V was pared by 6 bases and J by 4 bases, with 15 bases between. Germline CDR1 is SNHLY and CDR2 is FYNNEI. This CDR3 is built from 14 residues. The DNA for the CDR3 is TGTGCCAGCAGCTCCAACGGCGGAGGCACTGAAGCTTTCTTT. It encodes CASSSNGGGTEAFF.

The chain is built from TRBV25-1 and TRBJ2-1; 10 positions agree with TRBD1. The CDR3 loop spans 15 amino acids. Germline V gene lookup returns CDR1 MGHDK and CDR2 SYGVNS. J gave up 2 bases and V 6 bases, and 4 bases lay outside the gene matches. This CDR3 is CASRGQGFAYNEQFF. The CDR3 DNA reads as TGTGCCAGCAGGGGACAGGGGTTCGCCTACAATGAGCAGTTCTTC.

V gene TRBV6-2 or TRBV6-3 combines with J gene TRBJ2-1; 10 bases agree with TRBD2. CDR1 MNHEY and CDR2 SVGEGT come from the germline V gene. The CDR3 runs to 15 residues. The ends lost 2 bases at V and 8 bases at J; junction bases unmatched: 6. The DNA of the CDR3 is TGTGCCAGCAGTTACCCCGAAAGCGGGAGGGATGAGCAGTTCTTC. It is translated as CASSYPESGRDEQFF.